This TCR beta chain appears in the sequencing data of a study of blood T cell repertoires in COVID-19 (dated by TCRdb to 2018 to 2021). Broadly, across the study: Samples from collaborators originated in the United States, Italy and Spain and spanned both the acute and convalescent phases of COVID-19. The repertoires were made available in a free public database intended to serve as a resource for research on the immune response to SARS-CoV-2. Subjects who had been exposed to COVID-19, were actively infected with it, or had recovered from it provided the deeply sampled blood TCRbeta repertoires that made up the dataset. Samples were obtained from the ongoing ImmuneRACE study (first 160 participants) and from over 1,000 subjects provided by 6 global collaborators. The sample metadata nearly always contained a de-identified subject ID, COVID-19 status, age in years and sex. Where HLA class I and class II types were available, the types were taken from metadata supplied by the sample provider, not from assay-based typing. The material from the prospective study consisted of cDNA or gDNA derived from T cells, B-cell-depleted T cells, or PBMCs.

Paper-wide results and their limitations: The quantity of clinical and demographic metadata differed by source and by participant and was supplied without curation.

TCRbeta CDR3 regions were amplified from genomic DNA by means of the immunoSEQ Assay, a bias-controlled multiplex PCR. The original methods were these. The number of nucleated cells in each sample was estimated by amplification of reference gene primers within the assay. To quantify the absolute abundance of each unique TCRbeta CDR3 rearrangement, sequence reads were collapsed and filtered. For each sample, productive Simpson clonality was calculated by taking the square root of Simpson's diversity index across productive rearrangements. Entries here come from immuneACCESS through TCRdb and include only in-frame sequences with V and J called. Some clones fail to appear in such tables; in the studies checked, an unresolved V gene covers under half of the shortfall, and the cause of the remainder is unknown. V and J calls and clone size follow that table, whereas D and trimming were derived from the DNA. This sample holds 300,000 or so clones; approximately 88% were observed only once. Approximately 6.6% of the sample comes from the top ten.

This clone came up once. The clone's antigen remains unknown. The input lacks base qualities; no much larger clone sits a single base away. The germline V gene yields SGHTA for CDR1 and FQGNSA for CDR2. V is shortened by 3 bases, J by 1 base, and the region joining them spans 6 bases. The CDR3, from cysteine to phenylalanine, totals 13 residues. The read is trimmed to its CDR3 DNA, 39 bases read in frame from base 1. Samples from volunteer blood donors who had recovered from COVID-19 were contributed by a second Seattle source. Each collaborating institution followed its own protocols to collect whole blood in K2EDTA tubes. For TCRbeta analysis, collaborators shipped samples in one of three forms: frozen whole blood, isolated PBMCs, or DNA extracted from either of those sample types.

Sequenced sample: peripheral blood. This sequence uses TRBV7-2 and TRBJ1-1, with no confidently assigned D gene. This TCR was sampled from a woman aged 25 to 45 who had recovered from COVID-19. At the DNA level, the sequence is TGTGCCAGCAGCTTCGGGGAGAACACTGAAGCTTTCTTT. It encodes CASSFGENTEAFF.